These T cell receptor beta chains were read from a single sample in a study of cytomegalovirus exposure and HLA in healthy donors. Clones were read by immunoSEQ multiplex PCR, and TCRdb kept only the in-frame ones, dropping some. This table holds about 130,000 clones. The specimen was PBMCs. The receptors come from a woman in her thirties or forties in good health and CMV-seropositive. CDR3s include the opening cysteine and the closing phenylalanine or tryptophan. Each record gives: J gene, V gene, D gene, CDR3 DNA, CDR3 protein. D genes are given only for firm matches.

TRBJ1-6 | TRBV28 | . | TGTGCCAGCAGTCCACAGGGACGGTCACCCCTCCACTTT | CASSPQGRSPLHF
TRBJ1-2 | TRBV29-1 | TRBD1 | TGCAGCGTTGCCCCGGACAGGGCGCGCGGCTACACCTTC | CSVAPDRARGYTF
TRBJ2-1 | TRBV30 | TRBD2 | TGTGCCTGGCTAGGGTGGACTAGCGGGAGTAATGAGCAGTTCTTC | CAWLGWTSGSNEQFF
TRBJ1-5 | TRBV28 | . | TGTGCCAGCAGTCAAAGGGGGAGTCAGCCCCAGCATTTT | CASSQRGSQPQHF
TRBJ1-2 | TRBV2 | . | TGTGCCAGCAGTGCCCAATCCCCAGGGGTGGGTGCTGGCTACACCTTC | CASSAQSPGVGAGYTF
TRBJ2-2 | TRBV5-1 | . | TGCGCCAGCAGCTTGGCGACAGGAAGGAACACCGGGGAGCTGTTTTTT | CASSLATGRNTGELFF
TRBJ2-1 | TRBV18 | . | TGTGCCAGCTCAGAGTTGTCAAATGAGCAGTTCTTC | CASSELSNEQFF
TRBJ1-1 | TRBV6-1 | . | TGTGCCAGCAGTGAAGACTACTTGTGGACTGAAGCTTTCTTT | CASSEDYLWTEAFF
TRBJ2-5 | TRBV5-5 | TRBD1 | TGTGCCAGCAGCCCCCCCCTAGGACAGGGGCAAGAGACCCAGTACTTC | CASSPPLGQGQETQYF
TRBJ2-2 | TRBV25-1 | . | TGTGCCAGCAGTGAATCAGGGTCGGACACCGGGGAGCTGTTTTTT | CASSESGSDTGELFF
TRBJ2-7 | TRBV28 | TRBD2 | TGTGCCAGCAGTTTGGAGCGGGGAACCTACGAGCAGTACTTC | CASSLERGTYEQYF
TRBJ2-5 | TRBV27 | . | TGTGCCAGCAGTTCCCCAGGACGGGAAAGGGGGGAGACCCAGTACTTC | CASSSPGRERGETQYF
TRBJ1-2 | TRBV5-6 | TRBD1 | TGTGCCAGCAGCTACGGCAGGGGGCGCGGCTACACCTTC | CASSYGRGRGYTF
TRBJ1-5 | TRBV2 | . | TGTGCCAGCAGTGACGCAGGGGGCAATCAGCCCCAGCATTTT | CASSDAGGNQPQHF
TRBJ2-1 | TRBV28 | TRBD1 | TGTGCCAGCAGGAGCGGACCCGGGACAGGGATTTACAATGAGCAGTTCTTC | CASRSGPGTGIYNEQFF
TRBJ1-2 | TRBV11-2 | . | TGTGCCAGCAGCTTAGATAGAGCAGGGAACTATGGCTACACCTTC | CASSLDRAGNYGYTF
TRBJ2-3 | TRBV28 | TRBD2 | TGTGCCAGCAGTTTGGGACTAGCGGGAGGCCGGACAGATACGCAGTATTTT | CASSLGLAGGRTDTQYF
TRBJ2-1 | TRBV29-1 | TRBD2 | TGCAGCGTTCCCCCTCAAGCGGGAGCGGTAGGTGAGCAGTTCTTC | CSVPPQAGAVGEQFF
TRBJ2-3 | TRBV5-1 | TRBD2 | TGCGCCAGCAGCGGGCCCAGCGGGAGGGCCTTTGGCACAGATACGCAGTATTTT | CASSGPSGRAFGTDTQYF
TRBJ2-3 | TRBV2 | TRBD2 | TGTGCCAGAACGACCGGGACTAGCGGGCCCACAGATACGCAGTATTTT | CARTTGTSGPTDTQYF
TRBJ1-1 | TRBV7-9 | . | TGTGCCAGCAGCTTAGGACAGTCTGAAGCTTTCTTT | CASSLGQSEAFF
TRBJ2-2 | TRBV7-2 | . | TGTGCCAGCAGCTTAGCTGGGAGTACCGGGGAGCTGTTTTTT | CASSLAGSTGELFF
TRBJ2-2 | TRBV5-1 | . | TGCGCCAGCAGCTCACAGGGAACCGGGGAGCTGTTTTTT | CASSSQGTGELFF